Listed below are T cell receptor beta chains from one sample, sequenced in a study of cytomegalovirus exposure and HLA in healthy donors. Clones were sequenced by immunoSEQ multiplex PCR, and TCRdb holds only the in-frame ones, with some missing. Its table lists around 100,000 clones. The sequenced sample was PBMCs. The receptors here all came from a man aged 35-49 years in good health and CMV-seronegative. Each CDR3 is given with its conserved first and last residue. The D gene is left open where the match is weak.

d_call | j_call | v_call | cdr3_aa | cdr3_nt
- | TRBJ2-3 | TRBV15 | CATSRAAPSGGKVSDTQYF | TGTGCCACCAGCAGAGCCGCCCCATCAGGGGGGAAGGTGTCAGATACGCAGTATTTT
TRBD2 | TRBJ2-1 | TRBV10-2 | CASGGRRGLETFNNEQFF | TGCGCCAGCGGGGGGCGGAGGGGACTAGAGACGTTCAACAATGAGCAGTTCTTC
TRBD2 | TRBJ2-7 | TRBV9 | CASSAGTTSYEQYF | TGTGCCAGCAGCGCCGGGACTACCTCCTACGAGCAGTACTTC
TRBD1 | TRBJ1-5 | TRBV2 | CASTPDRGSYQPQHF | TGTGCCAGCACCCCGGACAGGGGAAGTTATCAGCCCCAGCATTTT
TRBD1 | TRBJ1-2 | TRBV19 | CASSPRDSNYGYTF | TGTGCCAGTAGTCCCCGGGACAGTAACTATGGCTACACCTTC
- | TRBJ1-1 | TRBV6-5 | CASSLGQQKNTEAFF | TGTGCCAGCAGCCTCGGACAACAAAAGAACACTGAAGCTTTCTTT
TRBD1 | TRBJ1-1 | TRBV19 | CASRLGTVSYPFF | TGTGCCAGCCGCTTGGGGACAGTCTCGTATCCTTTCTTT
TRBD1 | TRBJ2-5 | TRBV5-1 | CASSLAGTVETQYF | TGCGCCAGCAGCTTGGCCGGGACAGTGGAGACCCAGTACTTC
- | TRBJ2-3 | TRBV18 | CASSPVTDTDTQYF | TGTGCCAGCTCACCAGTTACAGACACAGATACGCAGTATTTT
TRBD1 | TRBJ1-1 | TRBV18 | CASSPGQGAGKTEAFF | TGTGCCAGCTCACCAGGACAGGGTGCGGGGAAAACTGAAGCTTTCTTT
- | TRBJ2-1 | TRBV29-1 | CSGGPNEQFF | TGCAGCGGGGGGCCCAATGAGCAGTTCTTC
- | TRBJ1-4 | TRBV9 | CASSVRGTNEKLFF | TGTGCCAGCAGCGTAAGGGGGACTAATGAAAAACTGTTTTTT
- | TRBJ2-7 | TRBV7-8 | CASSLTGFAYEQYF | TGTGCCAGCAGCTTGACAGGCTTTGCCTACGAGCAGTACTTC